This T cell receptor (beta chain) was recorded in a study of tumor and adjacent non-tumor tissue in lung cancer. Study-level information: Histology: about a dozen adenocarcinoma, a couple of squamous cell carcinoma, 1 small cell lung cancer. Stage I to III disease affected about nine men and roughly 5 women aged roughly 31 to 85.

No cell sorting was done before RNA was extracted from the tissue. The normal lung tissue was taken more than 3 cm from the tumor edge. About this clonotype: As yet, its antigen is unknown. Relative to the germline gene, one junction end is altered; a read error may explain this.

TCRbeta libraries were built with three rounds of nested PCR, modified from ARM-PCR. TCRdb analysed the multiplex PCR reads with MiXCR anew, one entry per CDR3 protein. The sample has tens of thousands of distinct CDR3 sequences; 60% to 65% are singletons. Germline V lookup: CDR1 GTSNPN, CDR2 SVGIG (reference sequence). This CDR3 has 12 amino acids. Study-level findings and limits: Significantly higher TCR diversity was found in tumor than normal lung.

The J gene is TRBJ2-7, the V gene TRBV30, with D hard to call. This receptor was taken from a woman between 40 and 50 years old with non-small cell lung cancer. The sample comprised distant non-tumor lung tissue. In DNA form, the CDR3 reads TGTGCCTGGAGTGTAGATCACTACGAGCGGTACTTC. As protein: CAWSVDHYERYF.